The rows below give T cell receptor beta chains drawn from one sample of a study of technical replicates of blood from four donors. Sequencing was performed with immunoSEQ multiplex PCR; in TCRdb, only in-frame clones are kept and a portion is missing. The sample holds over 55,000 clones, just under 97% seen once. Sequencing was done on a sample of T cells isolated from PBMCs. The receptors derive from a human donor in good health. Each CDR3 is given with its conserved first and last residue. Each record gives: clone size, D gene, J gene, V gene, CDR3 protein, CDR3 DNA. A D gene is named only where the DNA matches it firmly. Only part of the rows carry a size: once, few, many, or a class if the clone is expanded.

clone size: .; D gene: .; J gene: TRBJ1-2; V gene: TRBV13; CDR3 protein: CASSLRGHGYTF; CDR3 DNA: TGTGCCAGCAGCCTTCGAGGCCATGGCTACACCTTC
clone size: .; D gene: .; J gene: TRBJ2-7; V gene: TRBV28; CDR3 protein: CASSWGVYEQYF; CDR3 DNA: TGTGCCAGCAGTTGGGGGGTCTACGAGCAGTACTTC
clone size: .; D gene: TRBD1; J gene: TRBJ2-1; V gene: TRBV5-1; CDR3 protein: CASSLPPRDRVDEQFF; CDR3 DNA: TGCGCCAGCAGCTTGCCCCCCCGGGACAGGGTCGATGAGCAGTTCTTC
clone size: .; D gene: .; J gene: TRBJ1-1; V gene: TRBV7-9; CDR3 protein: CASSLGTVNTEAFF; CDR3 DNA: TGTGCCAGCAGCTTAGGGACAGTGAACACTGAAGCTTTCTTT
clone size: .; D gene: .; J gene: TRBJ2-7; V gene: TRBV2; CDR3 protein: CASIKASGPHEQYF; CDR3 DNA: TGTGCCAGCATAAAAGCGTCAGGGCCCCACGAGCAGTACTTC
clone size: .; D gene: .; J gene: TRBJ1-3; V gene: TRBV11-3; CDR3 protein: CARKGAGNTIYF; CDR3 DNA: TGTGCCAGGAAGGGAGCTGGAAACACCATATATTTT
clone size: .; D gene: .; J gene: TRBJ1-1; V gene: TRBV5-1; CDR3 protein: CASSLDRNTEAFF; CDR3 DNA: TGCGCCAGCAGCCTTGACAGGAACACTGAAGCTTTCTTT
clone size: .; D gene: TRBD1; J gene: TRBJ1-1; V gene: TRBV7-9; CDR3 protein: CASSPSTGMNTEAFF; CDR3 DNA: TGTGCCAGCAGCCCTTCGACAGGGATGAACACTGAAGCTTTCTTT
clone size: .; D gene: TRBD2; J gene: TRBJ2-6; V gene: TRBV11-3; CDR3 protein: CASSVAGANVLTF; CDR3 DNA: TGTGCCAGCAGCGTAGCGGGAGCCAACGTCCTGACTTTC
clone size: .; D gene: TRBD1; J gene: TRBJ2-5; V gene: TRBV4-1; CDR3 protein: CASSQAQGFQETQYF; CDR3 DNA: TGCGCCAGCAGCCAAGCACAGGGGTTCCAAGAGACCCAGTACTTC
clone size: .; D gene: .; J gene: TRBJ2-3; V gene: TRBV7-8; CDR3 protein: CASSFTGSTDTQYF; CDR3 DNA: TGTGCCAGCAGCTTTACAGGGAGCACAGATACGCAGTATTTT
clone size: .; D gene: TRBD1; J gene: TRBJ1-6; V gene: TRBV9; CDR3 protein: CASSVGSGTAHSPLHF; CDR3 DNA: TGTGCCAGCAGCGTAGGCTCTGGGACAGCCCATTCACCCCTCCACTTT
clone size: once; D gene: .; J gene: TRBJ2-5; V gene: TRBV5-6; CDR3 protein: CASSYAVGGEETQYF; CDR3 DNA: TGTGCCAGCAGCTATGCGGTGGGGGGAGAAGAGACCCAGTACTTC
clone size: .; D gene: .; J gene: TRBJ2-5; V gene: TRBV20-1; CDR3 protein: CSANRETQYF; CDR3 DNA: TGCAGTGCTAATCGAGAGACCCAGTACTTC
clone size: .; D gene: .; J gene: TRBJ1-2; V gene: TRBV7-9; CDR3 protein: CASTTGTGSYGYTF; CDR3 DNA: TGTGCCAGCACTACAGGCACAGGATCCTATGGCTACACCTTC
clone size: .; D gene: .; J gene: TRBJ2-1; V gene: TRBV5-1; CDR3 protein: CASSLSYNEQFF; CDR3 DNA: TGCGCCAGCAGCCTTTCTTACAATGAGCAGTTCTTC
clone size: .; D gene: .; J gene: TRBJ1-5; V gene: TRBV2; CDR3 protein: CASSGGGAGQPQHF; CDR3 DNA: TGTGCCAGCAGTGGGGGAGGGGCCGGTCAGCCCCAGCATTTT
clone size: .; D gene: .; J gene: TRBJ1-1; V gene: TRBV7-9; CDR3 protein: CASSLDVLNTEAFF; CDR3 DNA: TGTGCCAGCAGCTTAGATGTCTTGAACACTGAAGCTTTCTTT
clone size: .; D gene: .; J gene: TRBJ1-5; V gene: TRBV6-5; CDR3 protein: CASSYQGSDQPQHF; CDR3 DNA: TGTGCCAGCAGTTACCAGGGCTCGGATCAGCCCCAGCATTTT
clone size: once; D gene: TRBD2; J gene: TRBJ2-3; V gene: TRBV7-2; CDR3 protein: CASSLGLAGGPDTQYF; CDR3 DNA: TGTGCCAGCAGCCTTGGACTAGCGGGGGGACCAGATACGCAGTATTTT
clone size: .; D gene: .; J gene: TRBJ1-5; V gene: TRBV5-1; CDR3 protein: CASSLAGREPQHF; CDR3 DNA: TGCGCCAGCAGCTTGGCCGGGAGAGAGCCCCAGCATTTT
clone size: .; D gene: .; J gene: TRBJ2-2; V gene: TRBV6-5; CDR3 protein: CASSYSGQNTGELFF; CDR3 DNA: TGTGCCAGCAGTTACTCAGGACAGAACACCGGGGAGCTGTTTTTT
clone size: .; D gene: .; J gene: TRBJ2-2; V gene: TRBV5-1; CDR3 protein: CASSSSGTPNTGELFF; CDR3 DNA: TGCGCCAGCAGCTCATCCGGGACTCCGAACACCGGGGAGCTGTTTTTT
clone size: .; D gene: TRBD1; J gene: TRBJ2-7; V gene: TRBV19; CDR3 protein: CASSATGGNYEQYF; CDR3 DNA: TGTGCCAGTAGTGCGACAGGGGGCAACTACGAGCAGTACTTC
clone size: .; D gene: .; J gene: TRBJ2-4; V gene: TRBV5-1; CDR3 protein: CASSLEGGENIQYF; CDR3 DNA: TGCGCCAGCAGCTTAGAAGGGGGGGAAAACATTCAGTACTTC
clone size: .; D gene: .; J gene: TRBJ1-2; V gene: TRBV6-5; CDR3 protein: CASSHPPHKPYGYTF; CDR3 DNA: TGTGCCAGCAGCCATCCCCCCCACAAACCCTATGGCTACACCTTC
clone size: .; D gene: TRBD2; J gene: TRBJ2-5; V gene: TRBV7-9; CDR3 protein: CASSLGAGGSQETQYF; CDR3 DNA: TGTGCCAGCAGCTTAGGAGCGGGAGGTTCCCAAGAGACCCAGTACTTC
clone size: .; D gene: .; J gene: TRBJ1-1; V gene: TRBV5-6; CDR3 protein: CASSHPLNTEAFF; CDR3 DNA: TGTGCCAGCTCACACCCATTGAACACTGAAGCTTTCTTT
clone size: .; D gene: .; J gene: TRBJ2-2; V gene: TRBV7-3; CDR3 protein: CASSLMGHATGELFF; CDR3 DNA: TGTGCCAGCAGCTTAATGGGCCACGCCACCGGGGAGCTGTTTTTT
clone size: .; D gene: .; J gene: TRBJ2-7; V gene: TRBV6-1; CDR3 protein: CASSEAHGGAYEQYF; CDR3 DNA: TGTGCCAGCAGTGAAGCGCATGGCGGAGCCTACGAGCAGTACTTC
clone size: .; D gene: .; J gene: TRBJ1-2; V gene: TRBV29-1; CDR3 protein: CSVERQGYGYTF; CDR3 DNA: TGCAGCGTTGAACGGCAGGGCTATGGCTACACCTTC
clone size: once; D gene: .; J gene: TRBJ2-7; V gene: TRBV6-1; CDR3 protein: CASSNLPGDEQYF; CDR3 DNA: TGTGCCAGCAGCAACCTTCCAGGGGACGAGCAGTACTTC
clone size: .; D gene: TRBD1; J gene: TRBJ1-3; V gene: TRBV9; CDR3 protein: CASSGTGVSGNTIYF; CDR3 DNA: TGTGCCAGCAGCGGCACAGGGGTTTCCGGAAACACCATATATTTT
clone size: .; D gene: TRBD1; J gene: TRBJ1-5; V gene: TRBV4-1; CDR3 protein: CASSQEIQGNQPQHF; CDR3 DNA: TGCGCCAGCAGCCAAGAAATACAGGGGAATCAGCCCCAGCATTTT
clone size: .; D gene: .; J gene: TRBJ2-1; V gene: TRBV6-1; CDR3 protein: CASSEAEQGNYNEQFF; CDR3 DNA: TGTGCCAGCAGTGAAGCCGAGCAGGGGAACTACAATGAGCAGTTCTTC
clone size: .; D gene: .; J gene: TRBJ1-1; V gene: TRBV27; CDR3 protein: CASSGANMNTEAFF; CDR3 DNA: TGTGCCAGCTCAGGTGCCAACATGAACACTGAAGCTTTCTTT
clone size: .; D gene: .; J gene: TRBJ2-7; V gene: TRBV5-6; CDR3 protein: CASSSYDRIHEQYF; CDR3 DNA: TGTGCCAGCAGCTCATATGACAGGATTCACGAGCAGTACTTC
clone size: .; D gene: .; J gene: TRBJ2-1; V gene: TRBV28; CDR3 protein: CASRTRESYNEQFF; CDR3 DNA: TGTGCCAGCAGAACTAGGGAATCCTACAATGAGCAGTTCTTC
clone size: .; D gene: TRBD1; J gene: TRBJ1-4; V gene: TRBV11-2; CDR3 protein: CASSNAGTGWDNEKLFF; CDR3 DNA: TGTGCCAGCAGCAATGCCGGGACAGGGTGGGATAATGAAAAACTGTTTTTT
clone size: .; D gene: .; J gene: TRBJ1-5; V gene: TRBV6-5; CDR3 protein: CASSSTSGQAPPAQHF; CDR3 DNA: TGTGCCAGCAGTTCCACGTCAGGGCAGGCCCCCCCGGCCCAGCATTTT
clone size: .; D gene: TRBD2; J gene: TRBJ2-3; V gene: TRBV27; CDR3 protein: CASSLWGGGFTDTQYF; CDR3 DNA: TGTGCCAGCAGTTTATGGGGGGGAGGATTCACAGATACGCAGTATTTT